What follows describes a single T cell receptor (beta chain). Its cognate antigen is unknown. The entry originates in a study of neoadjuvant nivolumab and ipilimumab in lung cancer. Study findings and constraints: Compared with tumor-adjacent uninvolved lung, resected tumors showed greater richness and clonality.

With 4 bases removed from V and 5 bases from J, the gap between germline ends came to 17 bases. The CDR3 covers 15 residues. From germline, CDR1 is SEHNR and CDR2 FQNEAQ (reference sequence). Assay used: immunoSEQ multiplex PCR; TCRdb lists only in-frame clones, some missing. The table lists approximately 29,000 clones, about nine tenths of them singletons. This TCR was recovered from an adult with non-small cell lung cancer. The J gene is TRBJ2-5, the V gene TRBV7-9, with D perhaps being TRBD1 or TRBD2 (6 bases each). Sequenced material: peripheral blood, taken after neoadjuvant nivolumab, alone or with ipilimumab, at or shortly before surgery. DNA of the CDR3: TGTGCCAGCAGCTCTCGTGGGGGGCGTGGGGAGACCCAGTACTTC. It encodes CASSSRGGRGETQYF.